The entry below gives a single T cell receptor (beta chain) sequence along with its context. Antigen specificity is unknown. RNA transcripts provided the source from which TCR beta CDR3 regions were amplified. HTBI primers drove first-round RT-PCR of the TCR CDR3. TCRdb ran MiXCR on the multiplex PCR reads and lists one entry per CDR3 protein. The sample lists about 580,000 distinct CDR3 sequences; about 15% were seen once. These data are taken from a study of T cells in Graves' hyperthyroidism and ophthalmopathy. CDR1 KGHSH and CDR2 LQKENI come from the germline V gene. The CDR3 extends over 15 amino acids. V dropped 8 bases and J dropped 2 bases, with 18 bases sitting between them. Notes on the study in general: Ophthalmopathy prediction by the model preceded onset by a median approximately 6.1 months.

V and J are TRBV18 and TRBJ2-5; no firm D call. This clonotype was obtained from a woman aged 25 to 45 with Graves' hyperthyroidism that later progressed to Graves' ophthalmopathy. The sequenced sample consisted of blood. The CDR3 reads CASHPNTVGQETQYF. CDR3 coding DNA: TGTGCCAGCCACCCCAACACAGTCGGGCAAGAGACCCAGTACTTC. The variable domain in full, with the rest retrieved from reference TRBV18 and TRBJ2-5, is NAGVMQNPRHLVRRRGQEARLRCSPMKGHSHVYWYRQLPEEGLKFMVYLQKENIIDESGMPKERFSAEFPKEGPSILRIQQVVRGDSAAYFCASHPNTVGQETQYFGPGTRLLVL.